Below, 25 T cell receptor beta chains from the same sample are listed, as sequenced in a study of cytomegalovirus exposure and HLA in healthy donors. PCR involved 60 Vbeta and 13 Jbeta primers. TCRdb's table, derived via immunoSEQ multiplex PCR, lists solely in-frame clones and lacks some. The data show some 160,000 clones, approximately 77% seen once. The source material was PBMCs. The receptors were sampled from a man aged 45 to 65 in good health and CMV-seropositive.

The chain links TRBV30 to TRBJ2-3; TRBD1 might be the D (5 bases). V was pared by 3 bases and J by 2 bases, with 15 bases between. Germline V gene data show CDR1 as GTSNPN and CDR2 as SVGIG (reference sequence). The CDR3 is 15 residues long. The CDR3 spells CAWSKGSRPTDTQYF. The DNA for the CDR3 is TGTGCCTGGAGCAAGGGGTCTAGACCCACAGATACGCAGTATTTT.

This sequence joins TRBV4-3 and TRBJ2-5; 7 bases map to TRBD2. The CDR3 spans 14 residues. The germline V gene encodes CDR1 LGHNA and CDR2 YSLEER. Germline trimming cut 1 base from V and 5 bases from J; bases unmatched to any gene: 4. The CDR3 DNA reads as TGCGCCAGCAGCCAAGGGGGGGGGAGTGAGACCCAGTACTTC. Protein product: CASSQGGGSETQYF.

The V call is TRBV6-5, the J call TRBJ2-7; possible D gene TRBD1, 6 bases. The CDR3 consists of 13 residues. Germline loops: CDR1 MNHEY, CDR2 SVGAGI. V was shortened by 4 bases and J by 1 base, with 8 bases between the two germline ends. CDR3 DNA sequence: TGTGCCAGCAGTTTCGACAGGTCCTACGAGCAGTACTTC. Its translation is CASSFDRSYEQYF.

This chain uses TRBV4-3 with TRBJ2-5, with D possibly matching TRBD2 (7 bases). Germline loops: CDR1 LGHNA, CDR2 YSLEER. The V and J ends lost 1 base and 4 bases respectively, with 13 bases between them. The CDR3 is 15 residues long. The CDR3 nucleotides are TGCGCCAGCAGCCAAGGGGTGGGGGGGCGAGAGACCCAGTACTTC. This sequence encodes CASSQGVGGRETQYF.

This chain uses TRBV27 with TRBJ1-5, with D possibly being TRBD1 (5 bases). Germline CDR1 and CDR2: MNHEY and SMNVEV (reference sequence). This CDR3 has 15 amino acids. V was clipped by 3 bases and J by 0 bases, with 9 bases between them. The CDR3 loop reads CASSFFGGSNQPQHF. The CDR3 nucleotides read TGTGCCAGCAGTTTTTTCGGGGGTAGCAATCAGCCCCAGCATTTT.

V and J are TRBV6-5 and TRBJ1-1; 8 bases match TRBD1. This CDR3 comprises 15 residues. Germline trimming cut 0 bases from V and 2 bases from J; bases unmatched to any gene: 2. Germline V gene data show CDR1 as MNHEY and CDR2 as SVGAGI. CDR3 DNA: TGTGCCAGCAGTTACTCCGGACAGGGTAACACTGAAGCTTTCTTT. As protein: CASSYSGQGNTEAFF.

The J gene is TRBJ1-4, the V gene TRBV5-1; 12 nucleotides match TRBD1. V lost 3 bases and J lost 8; bases outside the gene matches: 8. This CDR3 contains 16 residues. Germline lookup yields CDR1 SGHRS and CDR2 YFSETQ. This CDR3 reads CASSSGQGARGEKLFF. CDR3 nucleotide sequence: TGCGCCAGCAGCTCGGGACAGGGGGCTCGGGGAGAAAAACTGTTTTTT.

V is TRBV10-3 and J is TRBJ2-1; 8 positions match TRBD2. CDR1 and CDR2 from the germline V gene are ENHRY and SYGVKD. The CDR3 is made up of 15 amino acids. Trimming at V came to 6 bases and at J to 0 bases, leaving 4 bases not matched to a gene. CDR3 DNA: TGTGCCATCAGAGCGGGGGTGAGCTCCTACAATGAGCAGTTCTTC. Its protein is CAIRAGVSSYNEQFF.

The genes are TRBV7-2 and TRBJ1-2, with TRBD1 as a possible D gene (6 bases). V lost 2 bases and J lost 3, with 13 bases in between. The CDR3 contains 15 residues. CDR1 and CDR2 (germline): SGHTA, FQGNSA. The CDR3 spells CASSLTGFGDYGYTF. Here the CDR3 DNA reads TGTGCCAGCAGCTTAACAGGGTTCGGGGACTATGGCTACACCTTC.

The V gene is TRBV5-6, the J gene TRBJ1-6; 7 nucleotides align to TRBD1. The length of the CDR3 is 16 residues. Unmatched junction bases numbered 8, after V lost 4 bases and J lost 4 bases. Germline CDR1 and CDR2: SGHDT and YYEEEE. The CDR3 loop is CASSEPEQGYNSPLHF. Here the CDR3 DNA reads TGTGCCAGCAGCGAACCCGAACAGGGGTATAATTCACCCCTCCACTTT.

A few counts support this clone. The chain uses TRBV9 and TRBJ1-2; TRBD1 agrees at 10 bases. J gave up 5 bases and V 5 bases, and 3 bases lay outside the gene matches. The CDR3 consists of 13 residues. Germline-derived CDR1 and CDR2 are SGDLS and YYNGEE. CDR3 residues: CASRGTGVYGYTF. CDR3 nucleotides: TGTGCCAGCAGGGGGACAGGGGTGTATGGCTACACCTTC.

The genes are TRBV19 and TRBJ1-4, with D maybe TRBD1 (6 bases). The CDR3 is 15 residues long. The V and J ends lost 4 bases and 7 bases respectively, with 16 bases between them. CDR1 is LNHDA, CDR2 SQIVND, per germline (reference sequence). The CDR3 DNA reads TGTGCCAGTAGTACTTTTCAGGGGTTGGGTGAAAAACTGTTTTTT. Its protein is CASSTFQGLGEKLFF.

The chain has TRBV5-1 and TRBJ2-7; D call uncertain. CDR1 and CDR2 (germline): SGHRS, YFSETQ. This CDR3 region has 14 residues. The V end was cut by 5 bases, the J end by 4 bases, with 16 bases between. CDR3 coding DNA: TGCGCCAGCAGAAACCGGCAGGCTTCGTACGAGCAGTACTTC. It is translated as CASRNRQASYEQYF.

The chain couples TRBV2 to TRBJ2-7; maybe TRBD2 (6 bases). Germline V gives CDR1 SNHLY, CDR2 FYNNEI. This CDR3 is built from 13 residues. V shed 7 bases and J shed 2 bases, with 12 bases lying between them. As DNA, the CDR3 is TGTGCCAGCATTCCGACTAGAACCTACGAGCAGTACTTC. It is translated as CASIPTRTYEQYF.

The rearrangement joins TRBV14 to TRBJ2-7; D may be TRBD1 (5 bases). CDR3 length equals 15 residues. CDR1 is SGHDN, CDR2 FVKESK, per germline. V lost 1 base, J lost 5 bases, and 15 bases lay in between. CDR3: CASSQAWGRAHEQYF. The DNA for the CDR3 is TGTGCCAGCAGCCAAGCATGGGGCAGGGCCCACGAGCAGTACTTC. The entire variable domain, with the rest obtained from reference TRBV14 and TRBJ2-7, is as follows: EAGVTQFPSHSVIEKGQTVTLRCDPISGHDNLYWYRRVMGKEIKFLLHFVKESKQDESGMPNNRFLAERTGGTYSTLKVQPAELEDSGVYFCASSQAWGRAHEQYFGPGTRLTVT.

V gene TRBV5-1 combines with J gene TRBJ2-2, with 13 positions matching TRBD2. Germline values: CDR1 SGHRS, CDR2 YFSETQ. J was trimmed by 4 bases and V by 4 bases; bases with no gene match: 13. The CDR3 runs to 19 residues. The chain's CDR3 is CASSRNLGLAGTGTGELFF. CDR3 nucleotides: TGCGCCAGCAGCAGGAACCTGGGACTAGCGGGGACGGGCACCGGGGAGCTGTTTTTT.

The CDR3 loop reads CASSFAAGGPYGYTF. The CDR3 DNA follows: TGTGCCAGCAGTTTCGCGGCAGGAGGACCATATGGCTACACCTTC. The V call is TRBV28, the J call TRBJ1-2; the D is unclear. V was clipped by 3 bases and J by 5 bases, with 16 bases between them. CDR3 length: 15 residues. From germline, CDR1 is MDHEN and CDR2 SYDVKM.

The chain joins TRBV6-6 to TRBJ1-1, with D possibly matching TRBD1 (5 bases). V dropped 4 bases and J dropped 1 base, with 10 bases sitting between them. The CDR3 runs 14 residues. Germline assignment: CDR1 MNHNY and CDR2 SVGAGI (reference sequence). CDR3 sequence reads: CASSLRTSNTEAFF. DNA of the CDR3: TGTGCCAGCAGTTTACGGACATCGAACACTGAAGCTTTCTTT.

This chain connects TRBV7-2 to TRBJ2-2, with 11 bases matching TRBD2. V lost 5 bases to trimming and J lost 3 bases; unmatched junction nucleotides: 8. CDR3 size: 17 residues. Germline CDR1 is SGHTA and CDR2 is FQGNSA. The CDR3 protein is CASSQLAGGRYTGELFF. DNA for the CDR3: TGTGCCAGCAGCCAGTTAGCGGGGGGGCGGTACACCGGGGAGCTGTTTTTT.

The rearrangement links TRBV30 to TRBJ2-1; a weak D match, TRBD2 (5 bases). Germline values: CDR1 GTSNPN, CDR2 SVGIG (reference sequence). Trimming removed 1 base at V and 4 bases at J, with 11 bases between. This CDR3 is 14 amino acids long. The CDR3 DNA is TGTGCCTGGAGTGAGAGGGAAGGGTACAATGAGCAGTTCTTC. The encoded protein is CAWSEREGYNEQFF. The full variable domain, rest sourced from reference TRBV30 and TRBJ2-1, is SQTIHQWPATLVQPVGSPLSLECTVEGTSNPNLYWYRQAAGRGLQLLFYSVGIGQISSEVPQNLSASRPQDRQFILSSKKLLLSDSGFYLCAWSEREGYNEQFFGPGTRLTVL.

The gene calls are TRBV27 and TRBJ2-7; the D is unclear. CDR1 is MNHEY and CDR2 is SMNVEV in the germline V gene (reference sequence). Trimming cost V 5 bases and J 2 bases, with 7 bases left between them. The CDR3 extends over 12 amino acids. This CDR3 is CASSHSTYEQYF. The CDR3 DNA follows: TGTGCCAGCAGTCATTCTACCTACGAGCAGTACTTC.

The V call is TRBV5-5, the J call TRBJ1-4; no reliable D call. V lost 4 bases and J lost 0, with 22 bases in between. Germline CDR1 SGHKS, CDR2 YYEKEE (reference sequence). This CDR3 contains 19 residues. CDR3 residues: CASSPRAFQQTATNEKLFF. The CDR3 DNA reads as TGTGCCAGCAGCCCGCGAGCCTTTCAGCAGACTGCAACTAATGAAAAACTGTTTTTT.

J is TRBJ2-6 and V is TRBV5-6, with 11 positions matching TRBD1. V was clipped by 4 bases and J by 2 bases; unmatched bases: 11. From germline, CDR1 is SGHDT and CDR2 YYEEEE. There are 19 residues in the CDR3. DNA of the CDR3: TGTGCCAGCAGCCTAGGATGGACAGGGGGCGATACTGGGGCCAACGTCCTGACTTTC. It encodes CASSLGWTGGDTGANVLTF.

This chain links TRBV5-4 with TRBJ1-6; 9 bases match TRBD1. V was pared by 2 bases and J by 10 bases, with 4 bases of the junction left unmatched. CDR3 length: 14 residues. CDR1 is SGHNT, CDR2 YYREEE, per germline (reference sequence). CDR3 DNA: TGTGCCAGCAGCTTCCGGGACAGGGTATCACCCCTCCACTTT. It encodes CASSFRDRVSPLHF.

This chain connects TRBV18 to TRBJ1-5; 9 positions match TRBD1. The CDR3 is 14 residues long. Germline CDR1 is KGHSH and CDR2 is LQKENI. The V and J ends lost 6 bases and 0 bases, in that order; junction bases with no gene match: 0. The CDR3 DNA is TGTGCCAGCTCGGGACAGGGTAGCAATCAGCCCCAGCATTTT. This sequence encodes CASSGQGSNQPQHF.